These T cell receptor beta chains were read from a single sample in a study of blood T cell repertoires in COVID-19. The repertoire was sequenced with immunoSEQ multiplex PCR; TCRdb's copy has only in-frame clones and lacks some. Of a few hundred thousand clones listed, over 65% were seen once; the top ten hold roughly 1.1%. Sequencing was done on a sample of peripheral blood. These TCRs come from a human donor with acute or convalescent COVID-19. The donor label of this sample is uncertain. Each CDR3 is given with its conserved first and last residue. Fields, in order: V gene, clone size, J gene, D gene, CDR3 protein, CDR3 DNA. D genes are given only for firm matches. Clone size is given for some rows only: seen once, a few or many times, or a class if the clone is expanded.

V gene: TRBV5-5
clone size: NA
J gene: TRBJ1-1
D gene: NA
CDR3 protein: CASSSQWNTEAFF
CDR3 DNA: TGTGCCAGCAGCTCCCAATGGAACACTGAAGCTTTCTTT

V gene: TRBV30
clone size: many
J gene: TRBJ1-5
D gene: TRBD1
CDR3 protein: CAWSFWTGLNQPQHF
CDR3 DNA: TGTGCCTGGAGTTTCTGGACAGGACTCAATCAGCCCCAGCATTTT

V gene: TRBV11-3
clone size: NA
J gene: TRBJ2-6
D gene: TRBD1
CDR3 protein: CASSRGGAGSGANVLTF
CDR3 DNA: TGTGCCAGCAGCAGAGGGGGCGCGGGCTCTGGGGCCAACGTCCTGACTTTC

V gene: TRBV19
clone size: NA
J gene: TRBJ2-1
D gene: TRBD2
CDR3 protein: CASSIGLAASNEQFF
CDR3 DNA: TGTGCCAGTAGTATAGGACTAGCGGCTTCCAATGAGCAGTTCTTC

V gene: TRBV5-1
clone size: NA
J gene: TRBJ2-1
D gene: TRBD2
CDR3 protein: CASSGGLDANEQFF
CDR3 DNA: TGCGCCAGCAGCGGGGGACTAGACGCCAATGAGCAGTTCTTC

V gene: TRBV6-5
clone size: NA
J gene: TRBJ1-5
D gene: NA
CDR3 protein: CASSQGINQPQHF
CDR3 DNA: TGTGCCAGCAGTCAGGGTATCAATCAGCCCCAGCATTTT

V gene: TRBV12-1
clone size: NA
J gene: TRBJ1-2
D gene: NA
CDR3 protein: CASSTGTGPLGYTF
CDR3 DNA: TGTGCCAGCAGCACCGGGACAGGCCCCCTTGGCTACACCTTC

V gene: TRBV15
clone size: NA
J gene: TRBJ1-2
D gene: NA
CDR3 protein: CATSRDRGSLGYTF
CDR3 DNA: TGTGCCACCAGCAGAGATAGGGGGAGCCTGGGCTACACCTTC

V gene: TRBV19
clone size: NA
J gene: TRBJ1-2
D gene: NA
CDR3 protein: CASSIKMETARTF
CDR3 DNA: TGTGCCAGTAGTATAAAGATGGAGACAGCTCGGACCTTC

V gene: TRBV6-6
clone size: NA
J gene: TRBJ2-7
D gene: TRBD1
CDR3 protein: CASSWATGGGSYEQYF
CDR3 DNA: TGTGCCAGCAGTTGGGCGACAGGGGGGGGTTCCTACGAGCAGTACTTC

V gene: TRBV19
clone size: NA
J gene: TRBJ2-7
D gene: NA
CDR3 protein: CASSARWGQTASYEQYF
CDR3 DNA: TGTGCCAGTAGTGCTCGATGGGGCCAGACAGCCTCCTACGAGCAGTACTTC

V gene: TRBV2
clone size: NA
J gene: TRBJ2-2
D gene: TRBD2
CDR3 protein: CASSAGLAGSAGELFF
CDR3 DNA: TGTGCCAGCAGTGCTGGACTAGCGGGTTCAGCCGGGGAGCTGTTTTTT

V gene: TRBV30
clone size: NA
J gene: TRBJ2-2
D gene: NA
CDR3 protein: CAWTLGGLDTGELFF
CDR3 DNA: TGTGCCTGGACCTTGGGGGGGCTAGACACCGGGGAGCTGTTTTTT

V gene: TRBV30
clone size: NA
J gene: TRBJ1-2
D gene: TRBD1
CDR3 protein: CAWSVLGGHGYTF
CDR3 DNA: TGTGCCTGGAGTGTATTAGGGGGCCACGGCTACACCTTC

V gene: TRBV5-8
clone size: NA
J gene: TRBJ2-7
D gene: TRBD1
CDR3 protein: CASSFQLIRDSTYEQYF
CDR3 DNA: TGTGCCAGCAGCTTTCAGCTTATCAGGGACAGCACCTACGAGCAGTACTTC

V gene: TRBV30
clone size: NA
J gene: TRBJ1-6
D gene: TRBD1
CDR3 protein: CAWIDREDPLYNSPLHF
CDR3 DNA: TGTGCCTGGATCGACAGGGAAGATCCACTCTATAATTCACCCCTCCACTTT

V gene: TRBV2
clone size: few
J gene: TRBJ2-1
D gene: TRBD2
CDR3 protein: CASSRLAVNSVSSYNEQFF
CDR3 DNA: TGTGCCAGCAGTCGACTAGCCGTAAACTCCGTTAGCTCCTACAATGAGCAGTTCTTC

V gene: TRBV5-6
clone size: NA
J gene: TRBJ2-2
D gene: NA
CDR3 protein: CASSFRRGLGELFF
CDR3 DNA: TGTGCCAGCAGCTTCAGGAGGGGGCTAGGGGAGCTGTTTTTT

V gene: TRBV5-4
clone size: few
J gene: TRBJ2-7
D gene: NA
CDR3 protein: CASKQGEAYEQYF
CDR3 DNA: TGTGCCAGCAAGCAGGGGGAGGCTTACGAGCAGTACTTC